This T cell receptor beta chain is from a study of post-analysis software for immune sequencing data. For the study at large: Relapsing-remitting, secondary progressive and progressive-relapsing multiple sclerosis were all included among the disease courses.

Study-level findings and limits: About five TRBV segments appeared more often in patients than in controls, and TRBV5-6, TRBV5-1 and TRBV20-1 were among these. Batch-mates among the samples co-clustered strongly by F measure. Significantly lower normalized Chao1 diversity was found in patients with multiple sclerosis relative to controls.

At least ten counts were recorded for this clonotype. Its cognate antigen is unknown. CDR3 length equals 14 residues. Trimming at V came to 4 bases and at J to 7 bases, leaving 7 bases not matched to a gene. Germline CDR1 reads MGHRA; CDR2 reads YSYEKL. Unique molecular identifiers were built into the TCR beta cDNA libraries. Once roughly 0.85 to 11 million T cells were used, hundreds of thousands of cDNA molecules resulted. TCRdb reanalysed the PCR reads using MiXCR and keeps one entry per CDR3 protein. The sample lists 750,000 to 950,000 distinct CDR3 sequences, approximately 50% occurring once. The sequence was collected from a girl aged 10-17 years with multiple sclerosis. The chain employs TRBV4-1 and TRBJ1-5; 7 bases align to TRBD1. The sequenced sample was blood. CDR3 sequence reads: CASSRQGDRQPQHF. The CDR3, as DNA: TGCGCCAGCAGCCGCCAGGGGGACAGACAGCCCCAGCATTTT.